These T cell receptor beta chains were read from a single sample in a study of blood T cell repertoires in COVID-19. Libraries were prepared by immunoSEQ multiplex PCR; TCRdb keeps only in-frame clonotypes and omits some of them. Of about 270,000 clones listed, around nine tenths are singletons. The sample consisted of peripheral blood. The source of these receptors is a man in his forties or fifties with active or convalescent COVID-19. Both conserved end residues are part of each CDR3. A D gene is named only where the DNA matches it firmly. Some rows mark clone size as missing; the rest say once, few, many or name a class of expanded clone.

size	length	V	J	D	CDR3	DNA
-	15	TRBV2	TRBJ1-1	TRBD1	CASRIQGGWGTEAFF	TGTGCCAGCAGAATACAGGGGGGTTGGGGCACTGAAGCTTTCTTT
-	12	TRBV21-1	TRBJ2-7	-	CASSRESVKRCF	TGTGCCAGCAGCCGCGAATCGGTAAAGCGGTGTTTC
-	15	TRBV5-4	TRBJ1-5	-	CASSLGSGSNQPQHF	TGTGCCAGCAGCTTGGGTTCAGGGTCCAATCAGCCCCAGCATTTT
once	16	TRBV9	TRBJ1-3	-	CASSPRTQGSGNTIYF	TGTGCCAGCAGCCCTCGGACCCAGGGCTCTGGAAACACCATATATTTT
-	16	TRBV10-3	TRBJ2-3	TRBD1	CAISESGDRGTDTQYF	TGTGCCATCAGTGAGTCAGGGGACAGGGGTACAGATACGCAGTATTTT
-	14	TRBV5-8	TRBJ2-5	-	CASSRYRHQETQYF	TGTGCCAGCAGCCGTTACAGGCACCAAGAGACCCAGTACTTC
-	16	TRBV5-1	TRBJ1-4	TRBD1	CASSLGLQGGNEKLFF	TGCGCCAGCAGCTTGGGGTTACAGGGGGGAAATGAAAAACTGTTTTTT
-	15	TRBV6-5	TRBJ1-5	-	CASTPGRVEDQPQHF	TGTGCCAGCACTCCCGGGCGGGTAGAAGATCAGCCCCAGCATTTT
-	15	TRBV5-1	TRBJ2-5	TRBD2	CASSFGGRAQETQYF	TGCGCCAGCAGCTTTGGCGGGAGGGCCCAAGAGACCCAGTACTTC
-	12	TRBV6-2/TRBV6-3	TRBJ2-7	-	CASSLRQDEQYF	TGTGCCAGCAGTTTGAGACAGGACGAGCAGTACTTC
-	14	TRBV5-1	TRBJ1-4	-	CASRPGTSNEKLFF	TGCGCCAGCAGACCCGGGACTTCGAATGAAAAACTGTTTTTT
-	18	TRBV15	TRBJ1-4	TRBD1	CATSPTGGQGKTNEKLFF	TGTGCCACCAGCCCGACGGGGGGACAGGGGAAAACTAATGAAAAACTGTTTTTT
-	13	TRBV7-2	TRBJ2-2	-	CASSLPGTGELFF	TGTGCCAGCAGCTTACCAGGGACCGGGGAGCTGTTTTTT
-	14	TRBV2	TRBJ1-1	TRBD1	CASIIDRVNTEAFF	TGTGCCAGCATTATCGACAGGGTGAACACTGAAGCTTTCTTT
-	15	TRBV6-2/TRBV6-3	TRBJ2-7	TRBD1	CASSSSDRGRVEQYF	TGTGCCAGCAGTTCCTCGGACAGGGGGCGAGTCGAGCAGTACTTC
-	16	TRBV6-1	TRBJ2-3	TRBD2	CASSGAGGLSTDTQYF	TGTGCCAGCAGTGGGGCGGGAGGACTAAGCACAGATACGCAGTATTTT
-	16	TRBV11-2	TRBJ2-3	TRBD2	CASSLGPGRATDTQYF	TGTGCCAGCAGCTTAGGACCCGGGAGGGCCACAGATACGCAGTATTTT
-	14	TRBV6-5	TRBJ2-1	TRBD1	CATHRGRDRHEQFF	TGTGCCACTCACAGGGGGCGAGATCGTCACGAGCAGTTCTTC
-	14	TRBV28	TRBJ1-2	TRBD1	CASSQTGTGYGYTF	TGTGCCAGCAGCCAAACCGGGACAGGGTATGGCTACACCTTC
-	13	TRBV5-1	TRBJ1-2	TRBD1	CASRVTGDYGYTF	TGCGCCAGCAGAGTGACAGGGGATTATGGCTACACCTTC
-	12	TRBV3-1/TRBV3-2	TRBJ1-1	-	CASSLQHTEAFF	TGTGCCAGCAGCTTACAGCACACTGAAGCTTTCTTT
-	12	TRBV3-1/TRBV3-2	TRBJ1-5	-	CASSRDGVPQHF	TGTGCCAGCAGCCGAGACGGGGTGCCCCAGCATTTT
-	14	TRBV5-1	TRBJ2-1	-	CASSLGGAVHEQFF	TGCGCCAGCAGCTTGGGGGGAGCCGTGCATGAGCAGTTCTTC
-	14	TRBV19	TRBJ1-5	-	CASSRRRGGQPQHF	TGTGCCAGTAGTCGGAGGAGGGGTGGTCAGCCCCAGCATTTT
-	16	TRBV7-2	TRBJ2-5	-	CASSLWGGAAQETQYF	TGTGCCAGCAGCCTATGGGGGGGGGCCGCCCAGGAGACCCAGTACTTC
-	16	TRBV11-2	TRBJ2-1	-	CASSLETGLQTSEQFF	TGTGCCAGCAGCTTAGAAACGGGACTCCAGACCTCTGAGCAGTTCTTC
once	15	TRBV7-9	TRBJ2-7	TRBD1	CASSRGQGHAYEQYF	TGTGCCAGCAGCCGCGGACAGGGTCACGCCTACGAGCAGTACTTC
-	12	TRBV30	TRBJ2-7	TRBD1	CAWSVRDSEQYF	TGTGCCTGGAGTGTTAGGGACAGCGAGCAGTACTTC
-	16	TRBV23-1	TRBJ1-4	TRBD1	CASSKRQGVLCEKLFF	TGCGCCAGCAGCAAAAGACAGGGGGTGTTATGTGAAAAACTGTTTTTT
few	16	TRBV10-3	TRBJ2-2	-	CAISEGRRTNTGELFF	TGTGCCATCAGTGAGGGTCGGCGGACTAACACCGGGGAGCTGTTTTTT
-	15	TRBV3-1/TRBV3-2	TRBJ1-1	TRBD1	CASSQAQGAWTEAFF	TGTGCCAGCAGCCAGGCTCAGGGGGCTTGGACTGAAGCTTTCTTT
once	14	TRBV19	TRBJ2-5	-	CASKRWGLGETQYF	TGTGCCAGTAAGAGGTGGGGGCTCGGGGAGACCCAGTACTTC
-	16	TRBV2	TRBJ1-2	TRBD1	CASTGTGGVSNYGYTF	TGTGCCAGCACCGGGACAGGGGGCGTATCTAACTATGGCTACACCTTC
-	15	TRBV24-1	TRBJ2-3	-	CATSDLELARDTQYF	TGTGCCACCAGTGATTTGGAACTAGCACGAGATACGCAGTATTTT
-	17	TRBV2	TRBJ1-5	TRBD1	CASSEDRGEYSNQPQHF	TGTGCCAGCAGTGAAGACAGGGGGGAATATAGCAATCAGCCCCAGCATTTT
-	17	TRBV24-1	TRBJ2-1	TRBD2	CATSDQRLAGGHNEQFF	TGTGCCACCAGTGACCAAAGACTAGCGGGGGGGCACAATGAGCAGTTCTTC
-	17	TRBV11-2	TRBJ2-7	TRBD1	CASSFPRDREGSYEQYF	TGTGCCAGCAGCTTCCCACGGGACAGGGAGGGATCCTACGAGCAGTACTTC
-	16	TRBV10-3	TRBJ2-7	TRBD2	CAISRTSGRGGDEQYF	TGTGCCATCAGTAGGACTAGCGGGAGAGGAGGGGACGAGCAGTACTTC
-	13	TRBV12-3/TRBV12-4	TRBJ1-1	-	CASSSRTAAEAFF	TGTGCCAGCAGTTCGCGGACAGCCGCTGAAGCTTTCTTT
few	15	TRBV6-5	TRBJ1-5	-	CASTQRWGVGQPQHF	TGTGCCAGCACCCAAAGGTGGGGGGTCGGTCAGCCCCAGCATTTT
-	13	TRBV29-1	TRBJ2-7	TRBD2	CSAPGGTSYEQYF	TGCAGCGCTCCGGGGGGGACTTCCTACGAGCAGTACTTC
-	11	TRBV29-1	TRBJ1-1	TRBD1	CSVDRGRVAFF	TGCAGCGTTGATAGGGGGCGCGTTGCTTTCTTT
-	16	TRBV5-1	TRBJ2-5	-	CASSLAHGNAQETQYF	TGCGCCAGCAGCTTGGCCCACGGGAATGCCCAAGAGACCCAGTACTTC
-	16	TRBV2	TRBJ1-2	-	CASSEDEGGADYGYTF	TGTGCCAGCAGTGAAGATGAAGGGGGGGCGGACTATGGCTACACCTTC
-	15	TRBV18	TRBJ2-3	TRBD2	CASSPGRELMDTQYF	TGTGCCAGCTCACCAGGGCGGGAGCTTATGGATACGCAGTATTTT